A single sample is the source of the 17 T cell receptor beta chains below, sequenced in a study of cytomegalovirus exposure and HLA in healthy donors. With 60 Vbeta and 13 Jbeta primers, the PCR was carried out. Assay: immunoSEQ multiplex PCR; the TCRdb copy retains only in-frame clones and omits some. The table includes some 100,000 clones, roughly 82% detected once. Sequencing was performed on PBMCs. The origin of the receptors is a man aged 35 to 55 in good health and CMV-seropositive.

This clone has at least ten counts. This CDR3 reads CASSEWAENEKLFF. In DNA, the CDR3 is TGTGCCAGCAGTGAGTGGGCTGAGAATGAAAAACTGTTTTTT. This chain uses TRBV2 with TRBJ1-4; D is undetermined. This CDR3 contains 14 residues. Germline V gives CDR1 SNHLY, CDR2 FYNNEI. The V end was cut by 3 bases, the J end by 5 bases, with 10 bases between. The full variable domain, with the rest looked up from reference TRBV2 and TRBJ1-4, is EPEVTQTPSHQVTQMGQEVILRCVPISNHLYFYWYRQILGQKVEFLVSFYNNEISEKSEIFDDQFSVERPDGSNFTLKIRSTKLEDSAMYFCASSEWAENEKLFFGSGTQLSVL.

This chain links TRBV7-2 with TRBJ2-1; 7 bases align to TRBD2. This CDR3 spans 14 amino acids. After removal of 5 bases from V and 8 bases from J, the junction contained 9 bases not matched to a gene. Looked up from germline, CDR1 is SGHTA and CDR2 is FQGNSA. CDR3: CASSPSPGRDEQFF. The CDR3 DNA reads TGTGCCAGCAGCCCAAGCCCAGGGAGGGATGAGCAGTTCTTC.

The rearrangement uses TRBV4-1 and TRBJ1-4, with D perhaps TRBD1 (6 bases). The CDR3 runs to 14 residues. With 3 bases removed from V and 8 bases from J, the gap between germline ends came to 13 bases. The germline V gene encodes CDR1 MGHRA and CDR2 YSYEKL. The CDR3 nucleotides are TGCGCCAGCAGCCAGTTCCAGGGGTGGGAAAAACTGTTTTTT. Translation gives CASSQFQGWEKLFF.

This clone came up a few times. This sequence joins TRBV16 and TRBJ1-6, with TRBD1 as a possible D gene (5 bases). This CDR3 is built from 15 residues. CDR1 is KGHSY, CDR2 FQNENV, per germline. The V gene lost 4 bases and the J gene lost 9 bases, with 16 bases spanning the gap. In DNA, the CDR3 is TGTGCCAGCAGCCGACGAGGAGGGGTTGGTTCACCCCTCCACTTT. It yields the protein CASSRRGGVGSPLHF.

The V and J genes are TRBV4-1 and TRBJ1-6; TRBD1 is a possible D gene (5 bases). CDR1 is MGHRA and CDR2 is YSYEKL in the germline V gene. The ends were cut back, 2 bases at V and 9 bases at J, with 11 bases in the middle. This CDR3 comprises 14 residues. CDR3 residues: CASSQSGGSSPLHF. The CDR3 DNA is TGCGCCAGCAGCCAATCCGGGGGGAGTTCACCCCTCCACTTT.

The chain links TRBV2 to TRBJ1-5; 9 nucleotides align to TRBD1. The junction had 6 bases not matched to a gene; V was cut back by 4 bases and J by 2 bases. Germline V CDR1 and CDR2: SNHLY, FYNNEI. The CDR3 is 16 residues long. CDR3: CASSAGTGPRNQPQHF. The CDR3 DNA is TGTGCCAGCAGTGCCGGGACAGGGCCCCGCAATCAGCCCCAGCATTTT.

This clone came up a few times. The CDR3 loop is CASYPGQGPFGYTF. In DNA form, the CDR3 reads TGTGCCAGTTATCCGGGACAGGGACCCTTCGGCTACACCTTC. This chain links TRBV27 with TRBJ1-2, with 9 bases that match TRBD1. The J segment lost 8 bases and the V segment lost 9 bases, leaving 13 bases of the junction unmatched. Germline V gene lookup returns CDR1 MNHEY and CDR2 SMNVEV (reference sequence). The CDR3 spans 14 residues.

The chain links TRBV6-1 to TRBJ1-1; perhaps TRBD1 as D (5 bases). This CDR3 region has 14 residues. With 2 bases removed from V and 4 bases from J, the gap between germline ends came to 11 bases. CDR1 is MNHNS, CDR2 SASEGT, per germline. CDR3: CASSESGGGTEAFF. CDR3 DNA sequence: TGTGCCAGCAGTGAATCCGGGGGGGGCACTGAAGCTTTCTTT.

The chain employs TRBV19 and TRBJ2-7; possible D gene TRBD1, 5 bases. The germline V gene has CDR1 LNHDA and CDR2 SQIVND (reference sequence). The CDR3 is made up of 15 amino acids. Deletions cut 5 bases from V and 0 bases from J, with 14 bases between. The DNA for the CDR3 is TGTGCCAGTAGTCCCTCGTGGGGCCGCTCCTACGAGCAGTACTTC. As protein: CASSPSWGRSYEQYF.

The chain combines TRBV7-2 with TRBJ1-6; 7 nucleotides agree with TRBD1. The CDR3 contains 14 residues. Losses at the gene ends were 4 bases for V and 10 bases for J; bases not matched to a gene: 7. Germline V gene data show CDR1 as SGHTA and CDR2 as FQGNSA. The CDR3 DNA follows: TGTGCCAGCAGCTACGGACAGGAGCGGTCACCCCTCCACTTT. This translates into CASSYGQERSPLHF.

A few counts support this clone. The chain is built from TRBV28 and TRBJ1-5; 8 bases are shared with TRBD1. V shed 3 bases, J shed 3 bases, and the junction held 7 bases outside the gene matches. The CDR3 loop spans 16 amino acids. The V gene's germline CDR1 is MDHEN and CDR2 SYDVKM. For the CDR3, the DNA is TGTGCCAGCAGTTTTTCTGGCAGGGGGCACAATCAGCCCCAGCATTTT. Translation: CASSFSGRGHNQPQHF.

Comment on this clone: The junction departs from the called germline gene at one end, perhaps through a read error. CDR3 DNA sequence: TGTTCCAGCAGCTTGGTCAGTGCAGATACGCAGTATTTT. Protein: CSSSLVSADTQYF. V gene TRBV7-9 combines with J gene TRBJ2-3, with D unresolved. Germline V gene data show CDR1 as SEHNR and CDR2 as FQNEAQ (reference sequence). The CDR3 length is 13 residues.

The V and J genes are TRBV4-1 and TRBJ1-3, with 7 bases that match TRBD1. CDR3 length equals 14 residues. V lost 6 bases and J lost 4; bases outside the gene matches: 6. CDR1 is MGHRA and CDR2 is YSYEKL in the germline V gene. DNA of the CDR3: TGCGCCAGCAGTCGACAGGGTGGCGGAAACACCATATATTTT. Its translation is CASSRQGGGNTIYF.

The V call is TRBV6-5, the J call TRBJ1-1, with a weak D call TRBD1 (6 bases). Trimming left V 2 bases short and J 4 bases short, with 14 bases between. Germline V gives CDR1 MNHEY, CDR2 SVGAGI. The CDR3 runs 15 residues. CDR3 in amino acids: CASSYRGRGGTEAFF. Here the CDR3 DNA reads TGTGCCAGCAGTTACCGGGGGCGCGGGGGCACTGAAGCTTTCTTT.

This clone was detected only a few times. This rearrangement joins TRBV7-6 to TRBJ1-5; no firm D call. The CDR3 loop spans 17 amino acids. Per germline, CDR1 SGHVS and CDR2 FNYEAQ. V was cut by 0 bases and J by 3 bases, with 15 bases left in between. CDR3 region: CASSLAPWRQINQPQHF. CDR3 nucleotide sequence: TGTGCCAGCAGCTTAGCGCCTTGGCGGCAGATCAATCAGCCCCAGCATTTT.

The DNA of the CDR3 is TGTGCCAGCAGGGGGGGACAGGTAGACTATGGCTACACCTTC. Translated, it gives CASRGGQVDYGYTF. The chain uses TRBV6-1 and TRBJ1-2; 8 bases match TRBD1. CDR3 length: 14 residues. The trim removed 6 bases at V and 3 bases at J, leaving 6 bases unmatched. Germline V CDR1 and CDR2: MNHNS, SASEGT.

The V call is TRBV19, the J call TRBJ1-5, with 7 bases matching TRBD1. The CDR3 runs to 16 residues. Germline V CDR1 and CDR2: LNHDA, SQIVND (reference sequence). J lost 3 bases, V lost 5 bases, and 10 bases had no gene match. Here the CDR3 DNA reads TGTGCCAGTAGTCAAATAGCGACAGGGTCCAATCAGCCCCAGCATTTT. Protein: CASSQIATGSNQPQHF. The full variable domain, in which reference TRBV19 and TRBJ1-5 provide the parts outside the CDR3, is DGGITQSPKYLFRKEGQNVTLSCEQNLNHDAMYWYRQDPGQGLRLIYYSQIVNDFQKGDIAEGYSVSREKKESFPLTVTSAQKNPTAFYLCASSQIATGSNQPQHFGDGTRLSIL.